This T cell receptor beta chain was recovered during a study of OX40 agonist ivuxolimab in advanced cancers. Overall study context: There were three patients with partial responses, one having hepatocellular carcinoma and two cutaneous melanoma.

Baseline was the first blood sampling point, followed by cycle 4 day 1 and cycle 7 day 1. Using immunoSEQ multiplex PCR, the repertoire was profiled, and TCRdb retains in-frame clones only, with some absent. The sample has around 70,000 clones, around 90% seen once. Turning to this clone: Its antigen is as yet unknown.

Whole-study results and caveats: Antigen targets of the expanded peripheral T cells went undetermined. Circulating CD4+ and CD8+ T cells showed clonal expansion by week 6 at 0.1 to 3.0 mg/kg.

This receptor was identified in an adult with an advanced solid tumor such as melanoma, head and neck, liver or kidney cancer. Sequenced here: CD4+ or CD8+ T cells sorted from blood, sampled in a trial of the OX40 agonist ivuxolimab.

CDR3 amino acids: CASSAGGTLNSGNTIYF. The CDR3 coding sequence is TGTGCCAGCAGCGCCGGAGGCACCCTTAACTCTGGAAACACCATATATTTT. The V call is TRBV9, the J call TRBJ1-3, with D unresolved. Deletions cut 3 bases from V and 0 bases from J, with 16 bases between. The CDR3 sequence is 17 residues long. Germline values: CDR1 SGDLS, CDR2 YYNGEE.